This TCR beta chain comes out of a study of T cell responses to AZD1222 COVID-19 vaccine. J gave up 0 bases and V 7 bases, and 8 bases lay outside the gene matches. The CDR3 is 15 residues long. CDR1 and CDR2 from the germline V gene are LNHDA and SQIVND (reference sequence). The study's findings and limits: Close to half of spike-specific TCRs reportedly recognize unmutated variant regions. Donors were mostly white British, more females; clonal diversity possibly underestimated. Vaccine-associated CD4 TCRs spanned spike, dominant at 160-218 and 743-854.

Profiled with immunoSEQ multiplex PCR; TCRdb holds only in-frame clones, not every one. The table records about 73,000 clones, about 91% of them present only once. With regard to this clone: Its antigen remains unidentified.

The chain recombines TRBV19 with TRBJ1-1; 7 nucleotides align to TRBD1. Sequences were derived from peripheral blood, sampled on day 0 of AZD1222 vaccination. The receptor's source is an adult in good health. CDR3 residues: CASTSEGQMNTEAFF. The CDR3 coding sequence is TGTGCCAGTACCTCAGAGGGACAGATGAACACTGAAGCTTTCTTT.